This T cell receptor (beta chain) was sequenced in a study of spatial heterogeneity in lung cancer. Indicated time point: sample taken at primary tumor resection. Via MiXCR, TCRdb re-called the 5' RACE reads, giving one row per CDR3 protein. This sample has roughly 25,000 distinct CDR3 sequences; around 4.7% occur once, and the top ten carry 5.2%. V was pared by 2 bases and J by 7 bases, with 5 bases of the junction left unmatched. The CDR3 is 13 amino acids. Germline-derived CDR1 and CDR2 are GTSNPN and SVGIG (reference sequence). This clonotype was observed at least ten times. This clonotype was obtained from a male donor with early-stage non-small cell lung cancer. The rearrangement uses TRBV30 and TRBJ1-5, with TRBD1 matching over 7 bases. The material sequenced was PBMCs, taken at surgery. CDR3 region: CAWSTQGLQPQHF. In nucleotides, the CDR3 is TGTGCCTGGAGTACACAGGGGTTGCAGCCCCAGCATTTT. The full variable domain, its missing parts supplied by reference TRBV30 and TRBJ1-5, is SQTIHQWPATLVQPVGSPLSLECTVEGTSNPNLYWYRQAAGRGLQLLFYSVGIGQISSEVPQNLSASRPQDRQFILSSKKLLLSDSGFYLCAWSTQGLQPQHFGDGTRLSIL.